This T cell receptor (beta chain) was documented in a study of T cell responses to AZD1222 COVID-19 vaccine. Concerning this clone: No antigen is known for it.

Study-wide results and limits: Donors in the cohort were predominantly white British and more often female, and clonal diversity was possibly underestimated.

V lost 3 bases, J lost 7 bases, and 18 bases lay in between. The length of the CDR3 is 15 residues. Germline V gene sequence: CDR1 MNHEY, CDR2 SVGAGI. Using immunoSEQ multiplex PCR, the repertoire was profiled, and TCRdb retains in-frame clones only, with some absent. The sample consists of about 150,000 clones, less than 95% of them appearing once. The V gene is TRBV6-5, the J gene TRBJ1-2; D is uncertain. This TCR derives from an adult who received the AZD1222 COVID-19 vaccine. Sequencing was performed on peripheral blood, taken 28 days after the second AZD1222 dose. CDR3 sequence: CASSYGVGFQAGYTF. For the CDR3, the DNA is TGTGCCAGCAGTTATGGGGTAGGGTTTCAAGCTGGCTACACCTTC.